Listed here are 14 T cell receptor beta chains from one sample, sequenced in a study of cytomegalovirus exposure and HLA in healthy donors. This PCR relied on a set of 60 Vbeta primers and 13 Jbeta primers. Using immunoSEQ multiplex PCR, the repertoire was profiled, and TCRdb retains in-frame clones only, with some absent. The specimen's table records about 110,000 clones. The specimen was PBMCs. The receptors were sampled from a man between 35 and 55 years old in good health and CMV-seropositive.

The chain joins TRBV2 to TRBJ1-5; tentative D call: TRBD1 (6 bases). Deletions cut 3 bases from V and 1 base from J, with 7 bases between. CDR3 length: 14 residues. Germline V CDR1 and CDR2: SNHLY, FYNNEI. CDR3 DNA sequence: TGTGCCAGCAGTGAGGACAGAAGCAATCAGCCCCAGCATTTT. Amino acid sequence: CASSEDRSNQPQHF.

V usage is TRBV5-1 and J usage is TRBJ2-1, with D maybe TRBD2 (6 bases). Trimming removed 2 bases from V and 5 bases from J, with 11 bases in between. Germline lookup yields CDR1 SGHRS and CDR2 YFSETQ. This CDR3 spans 14 amino acids. The CDR3 here is CASSLGTGDNEQFF. The CDR3 nucleotides are TGCGCCAGCAGCTTAGGGACGGGGGACAATGAGCAGTTCTTC.

This sequence joins TRBV13 and TRBJ1-1, with 7 nucleotides matching TRBD1. Unmatched junction bases numbered 9, after V lost 2 bases and J lost 0 bases. Germline V gene data show CDR1 as PRHDT and CDR2 as FYEKMQ (reference sequence). The CDR3 has 17 residues. The CDR3 loop reads CASSLRRGTDLNTEAFF. Written as DNA, the CDR3 is TGTGCCAGCAGCTTAAGGCGTGGGACAGACCTGAACACTGAAGCTTTCTTT.

The chain employs TRBV27 and TRBJ2-7, with D maybe TRBD1 (5 bases). This CDR3 spans 15 amino acids. The germline gives CDR1 MNHEY, CDR2 SMNVEV (reference sequence). Between the trimmed V and J ends, which lost 6 bases and 5 bases, there was a span of 20 bases. Written as DNA, the CDR3 is TGTGCCAGCAGGAGTTACTTTAAACAGGATAACGAGCAGTACTTC. Its translation is CASRSYFKQDNEQYF.

This chain connects TRBV18 to TRBJ2-7; TRBD2 aligns across 10 bases. CDR1 and CDR2 from the germline V gene are KGHSH and LQKENI. V lost 3 bases to trimming and J lost 5 bases; unmatched junction nucleotides: 7. CDR3 size: 15 residues. The CDR3 here is CASSPLAGVGNEQYF. DNA for the CDR3: TGTGCCAGCTCACCCCTAGCGGGAGTGGGCAACGAGCAGTACTTC.

This chain connects TRBV9 to TRBJ2-3; 7 bases agree with TRBD2. The CDR3 sequence is 14 residues long. Trimming took 3 bases from V and 6 from J; bases not matched to a gene: 7. Germline V gene data show CDR1 as SGDLS and CDR2 as YYNGEE. The chain's CDR3 is CASSARAGVDTQYF. The CDR3 DNA reads as TGTGCCAGCAGCGCAAGGGCGGGAGTGGATACGCAGTATTTT.

The chain has TRBV9 and TRBJ2-1; 9 bases line up with TRBD2. Germline CDR1 is SGDLS and CDR2 is YYNGEE. Trimming took 0 bases from V and 8 from J; bases not matched to a gene: 9. The CDR3 length is 16 residues. The CDR3 region has the DNA TGTGCCAGCAGCGTAGTTGCGGGAGGGCCTTGGGATGAGCAGTTCTTC. Its protein is CASSVVAGGPWDEQFF. Filled out from reference TRBV9 and TRBJ2-1, the complete variable domain reads DSGVTQTPKHLITATGQRVTLRCSPRSGDLSVYWYQQSLDQGLQFLIQYYNGEERAKGNILERFSAQQFPDLHSELNLSSLELGDSALYFCASSVVAGGPWDEQFFGPGTRLTVL.

The chain has TRBV27 and TRBJ2-1, with 14 bases identical to TRBD2. This CDR3 region has 17 residues. Unmatched junction bases numbered 5, after V lost 2 bases and J lost 5 bases. Germline V gene sequence: CDR1 MNHEY, CDR2 SMNVEV (reference sequence). The CDR3 protein is CASSLRLAGGPNNEQFF. In nucleotides, the CDR3 is TGTGCCAGCAGTTTACGACTAGCGGGAGGGCCCAACAATGAGCAGTTCTTC.

The V and J genes are TRBV5-4 and TRBJ2-2, with TRBD2 matching 9 bases. Looked up from germline, CDR1 is SGHNT and CDR2 is YYREEE (reference sequence). Unmatched junction bases numbered 14, after V lost 1 base and J lost 7 bases. This CDR3 has 18 residues. CDR3 nucleotide sequence: TGTGCCAGCAGCTTGCGGGGAGGGCTAGCGGGGAAGGACGGGGAGCTGTTTTTT. Its translation is CASSLRGGLAGKDGELFF.

The chain uses TRBV18 and TRBJ2-2, with TRBD2 as a possible D gene (5 bases). This CDR3 spans 15 amino acids. Germline V gives CDR1 KGHSH, CDR2 LQKENI. Trimming pared 2 bases from V and 2 bases from J, leaving 9 bases between. CDR3 sequence: CASSPDGINTGELFF. Here the CDR3 DNA reads TGTGCCAGCTCACCAGACGGGATCAACACCGGGGAGCTGTTTTTT.

V is TRBV11-2 and J is TRBJ2-7; D tentatively reads TRBD1 or TRBD2 (5 bases each). CDR3 length equals 14 residues. Trimming cost V 5 bases and J 3 bases, with 14 bases left between them. CDR1 and CDR2 (germline): SGHAT, FQNNGV. CDR3 in DNA: TGTGCCAGCAGCCTAGGGGAGCCGGACTACGAGCAGTACTTC. It specifies CASSLGEPDYEQYF. Combining the CDR3 with reference TRBV11-2 and TRBJ2-7 gives the whole variable domain EAGVAQSPRYKIIEKRQSVAFWCNPISGHATLYWYQQILGQGPKLLIQFQNNGVVDDSQLPKDRFSAERLKGVDSTLKIQPAKLEDSAVYLCASSLGEPDYEQYFGPGTRLTVT.

The V and J genes are TRBV19 and TRBJ2-7, with D unresolved. Germline-derived CDR1 and CDR2 are LNHDA and SQIVND (reference sequence). This CDR3 contains 13 residues. V shed 7 bases and J shed 4 bases, with 14 bases lying between them. The CDR3 DNA sequence: TGTGCCAGTAACGATAGAGAGATTTACGAGCAGTACTTC. It specifies CASNDREIYEQYF.

Concerning this clone: The same CDR3 can be traced to other DNA sequences in this sample. This rearrangement joins TRBV5-6 to TRBJ2-3; TRBD1 agrees at 10 bases. CDR1 SGHDT and CDR2 YYEEEE come from the germline V gene. V trimming: 4 bases; J trimming: 3 bases; junction bases outside the gene matches: 8. This CDR3 is built from 16 residues. DNA of the CDR3: TGTGCCAGCAGCAAACTGACAGGGGGCTCTACAGATACGCAGTATTTT. Its translation is CASSKLTGGSTDTQYF.

V and J are TRBV28 and TRBJ2-1; 11 bases match TRBD2. Trimming cost V 3 bases and J 10 bases; bases outside gene matches: 8. Germline values: CDR1 MDHEN, CDR2 SYDVKM. The CDR3 length is 15 residues. CDR3 nucleotides: TGTGCCAGCAGTTTCACAGGGACTAGCGGAGGGGAGCAGTTCTTC. Protein: CASSFTGTSGGEQFF.